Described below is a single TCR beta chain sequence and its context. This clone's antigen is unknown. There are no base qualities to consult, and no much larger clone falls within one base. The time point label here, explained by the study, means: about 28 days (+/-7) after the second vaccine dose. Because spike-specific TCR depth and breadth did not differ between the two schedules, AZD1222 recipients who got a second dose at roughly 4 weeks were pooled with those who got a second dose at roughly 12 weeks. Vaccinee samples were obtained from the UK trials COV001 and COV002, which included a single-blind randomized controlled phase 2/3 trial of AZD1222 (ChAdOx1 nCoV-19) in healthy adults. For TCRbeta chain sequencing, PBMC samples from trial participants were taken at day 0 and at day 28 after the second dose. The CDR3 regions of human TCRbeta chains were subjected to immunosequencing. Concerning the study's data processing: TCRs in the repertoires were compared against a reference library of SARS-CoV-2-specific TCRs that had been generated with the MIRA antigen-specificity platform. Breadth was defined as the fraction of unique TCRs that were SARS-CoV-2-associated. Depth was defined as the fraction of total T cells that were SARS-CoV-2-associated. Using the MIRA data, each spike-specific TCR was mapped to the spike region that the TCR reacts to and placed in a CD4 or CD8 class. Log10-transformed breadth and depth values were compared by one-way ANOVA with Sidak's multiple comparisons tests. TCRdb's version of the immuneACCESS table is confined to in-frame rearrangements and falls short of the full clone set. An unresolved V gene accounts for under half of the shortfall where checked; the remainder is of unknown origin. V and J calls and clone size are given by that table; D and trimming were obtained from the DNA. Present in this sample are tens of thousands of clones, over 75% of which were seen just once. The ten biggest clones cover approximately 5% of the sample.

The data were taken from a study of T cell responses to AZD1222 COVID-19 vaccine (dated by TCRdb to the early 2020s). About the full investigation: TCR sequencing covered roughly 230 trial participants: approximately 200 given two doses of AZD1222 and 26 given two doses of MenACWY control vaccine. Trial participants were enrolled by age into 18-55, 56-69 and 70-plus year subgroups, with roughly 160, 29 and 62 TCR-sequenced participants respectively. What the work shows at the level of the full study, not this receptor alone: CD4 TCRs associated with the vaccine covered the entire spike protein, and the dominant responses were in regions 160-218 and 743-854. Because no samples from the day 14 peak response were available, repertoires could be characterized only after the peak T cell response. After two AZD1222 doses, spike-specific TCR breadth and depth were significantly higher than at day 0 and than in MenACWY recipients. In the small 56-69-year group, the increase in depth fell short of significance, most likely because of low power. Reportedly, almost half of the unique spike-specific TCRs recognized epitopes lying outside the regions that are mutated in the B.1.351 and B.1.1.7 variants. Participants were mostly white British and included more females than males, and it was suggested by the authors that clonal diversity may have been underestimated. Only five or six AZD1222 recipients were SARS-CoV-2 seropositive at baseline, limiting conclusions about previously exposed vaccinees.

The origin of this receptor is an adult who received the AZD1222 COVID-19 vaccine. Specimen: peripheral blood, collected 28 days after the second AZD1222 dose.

In nucleotides, the sequence is TGTGCCAGCAGCTTGAGAGGGGGCGCAGATACGCAGTATTTT. Its translation reads: CASSLRGGADTQYF. The chain joins TRBV5-4 to TRBJ2-3, with 7 middle bases fitting TRBD1. Measured from the cysteine to the phenylalanine, the CDR3 is 14 residues long. The DNA shown is the 42-base CDR3, in frame from base 1. The V end gives up 1 base and the J end 4 bases, leaving 3 bases in the junction not matched to a gene. The germline V gene (reference sequence) yields SGHNT for CDR1 and YYREEE for CDR2.